Shown below are 10 T cell receptor beta chains from a single sample sequenced in a study of blood T cell repertoires in COVID-19 (dated by TCRdb to 2018 to 2021). Library creation used the immunoSEQ multiplex PCR assay. In its TCRdb copy, this immuneACCESS table keeps in-frame sequences only and misses some clones. Where compared with another copy, unresolved V genes explain less than half of these, and the others have no known cause. The sample contains fewer than 200,000 clones, nearly 90% of them found a single time. Jointly, the top ten make up approximately 21% of the sample. Sequences were obtained from peripheral blood. Receptors were obtained from a man between 60 and 70 years old with active or convalescent COVID-19.

CDR3 sequence: CASTSKGKHQPQHF. The CDR3 DNA sequence: TGTGCCAGCACCTCGAAGGGGAAGCATCAGCCCCAGCATTTT. This chain joins TRBV5-6 and TRBJ1-5; D perhaps matches TRBD1 (5 bases). V lost 6 bases to trimming and J lost 5 bases, with 15 bases between them. This CDR3 spans 14 amino acids. Looked up from germline, CDR1 is SGHDT and CDR2 is YYEEEE.

The chain is built from TRBV2 and TRBJ2-3; D is perhaps TRBD2 (6 bases). The CDR3 extends over 12 amino acids. V lost 10 bases, J lost 0 bases, and 8 bases lay in between. Looked up from germline, CDR1 is SNHLY and CDR2 is FYNNEI. CDR3 sequence: CATGRSTDTQYF. CDR3 nucleotide sequence: TGTGCCACGGGGAGGAGCACAGATACGCAGTATTTT.

The chain links TRBV7-9 to TRBJ1-2; possibly TRBD1 for D (6 bases). The CDR3 is 12 amino acids. Looked up from germline, CDR1 is SEHNR and CDR2 is FQNEAQ (reference sequence). The V end was cut by 5 bases, the J end by 7 bases, with 11 bases between. The CDR3 sequence is CASSTIGGGYTF. CDR3 in DNA: TGTGCCAGCAGCACCATAGGGGGTGGCTACACCTTC.

The CDR3 sequence is CASSHGLTIQETQYF. CDR3 bases: TGCGCCAGCAGCCACGGACTAACTATACAAGAGACCCAGTACTTC. The chain is built from TRBV4-1 and TRBJ2-5, with D possibly TRBD2 on 6 matching bases. Germline CDR1 is MGHRA and CDR2 is YSYEKL. Deletions cut 3 bases from V and 2 bases from J, with 13 bases between. This CDR3 has 15 amino acids.

V usage is TRBV24-1 and J usage is TRBJ2-3; possible D gene TRBD2, 5 bases. The germline V and J ends were trimmed by 5 bases and 8 bases, with 13 bases remaining between them. The CDR3 loop spans 13 amino acids. The V gene's germline CDR1 is KGHDR and CDR2 SFDVKD. CDR3 sequence: CATSASGGSTQYF. CDR3 bases: TGTGCCACCAGTGCCTCGGGTGGGAGTACGCAGTATTTT.

The V call is TRBV5-1, the J call TRBJ2-7; 9 bases line up with TRBD1. Per germline, CDR1 SGHRS and CDR2 YFSETQ. The CDR3 has 15 amino acids. The J segment lost 4 bases and the V segment lost 2 bases, leaving 7 bases of the junction unmatched. CDR3 bases: TGCGCCAGCAGCTTAACAGGGGGCGCGGGATACGAGCAGTACTTC. It encodes CASSLTGGAGYEQYF. Looking up the rest from reference TRBV5-1 and TRBJ2-7 gives the full variable domain: KAGVTQTPRYLIKTRGQQVTLSCSPISGHRSVSWYQQTPGQGLQFLFEYFSETQRNKGNFPGRFSGRQFSNSRSEMNVSTLELGDSALYLCASSLTGGAGYEQYFGPGTRLTVT.

The chain couples TRBV9 to TRBJ1-3; 7 bases agree with TRBD1. CDR1 and CDR2 from the germline V gene are SGDLS and YYNGEE. This CDR3 region has 14 residues. The ends lost 4 bases at V and 1 base at J; junction bases unmatched: 2. The CDR3 bases are TGTGCCAGCAGCCTGACAGGGTCTGGAAACACCATATATTTT. This translates into CASSLTGSGNTIYF.

This chain uses TRBV7-9 with TRBJ2-3, with 7 positions matching TRBD2. The CDR3 loop spans 16 amino acids. With 0 bases clipped from V and 0 bases from J, the junction kept 3 bases outside the gene matches. Germline CDR1 is SEHNR and CDR2 is FQNEAQ (reference sequence). The CDR3 sequence is CASSLAKGGSTDTQYF. The CDR3 nucleotides read TGTGCCAGCAGCTTAGCGAAGGGAGGGAGCACAGATACGCAGTATTTT.

This clone was seen a handful of times. The rearrangement uses TRBV24-1 and TRBJ2-3; D may be TRBD2 (5 bases). Germline lookup yields CDR1 KGHDR and CDR2 SFDVKD. The germline V and J ends were trimmed by 3 bases and 0 bases, with 12 bases remaining between them. The CDR3 spans 16 residues. This CDR3 reads CATSDRRTGSTDTQYF. The CDR3 DNA reads TGTGCCACCAGTGATAGGCGGACGGGGAGCACAGATACGCAGTATTTT.

The chain is built from TRBV5-1 and TRBJ1-1; D uncertain. This CDR3 region has 16 residues. V was clipped by 0 bases and J by 3 bases, with 15 bases between them. Germline CDR1 and CDR2: SGHRS and YFSETQ. The CDR3 loop reads CASSLAFSSGYTEAFF. In DNA, the CDR3 is TGCGCCAGCAGCTTGGCCTTCTCGTCGGGATACACTGAAGCTTTCTTT.